This T cell receptor (beta chain) was obtained from a study of breast tumors, draining lymph nodes, adjacent tissues. General observations from the study: Compared with lymph nodes, tumors were less diverse; compared with nontumor tissue, more.

This clonotype was observed many times. Its target is unknown. Axillary draining lymph nodes of breast cancer patients supplied the node samples. Each CDR3 protein is one row after TCRdb ran MiXCR on the multiplex PCR reads. The repertoire holds some 140,000 distinct CDR3 sequences, approximately 22% seen once, with over 2% in the top ten. Sequences were obtained from axillary lymph node tissue. The sequence came from a female donor with breast cancer. Some clones in this sample may be carry-over from other donors' samples.

CDR3 DNA: TGTGCCACCAAAGGCCGGGCCAATACCGCGGGCTACACCTTC. Its protein is CATKGRANTAGYTF. V is TRBV24-1 and J is TRBJ1-2; D gene ambiguous. Per the germline V gene, CDR1 is KGHDR and CDR2 is SFDVKD. The germline V and J ends were trimmed by 8 bases and 8 bases, with 20 bases remaining between them. This CDR3 has 14 amino acids.